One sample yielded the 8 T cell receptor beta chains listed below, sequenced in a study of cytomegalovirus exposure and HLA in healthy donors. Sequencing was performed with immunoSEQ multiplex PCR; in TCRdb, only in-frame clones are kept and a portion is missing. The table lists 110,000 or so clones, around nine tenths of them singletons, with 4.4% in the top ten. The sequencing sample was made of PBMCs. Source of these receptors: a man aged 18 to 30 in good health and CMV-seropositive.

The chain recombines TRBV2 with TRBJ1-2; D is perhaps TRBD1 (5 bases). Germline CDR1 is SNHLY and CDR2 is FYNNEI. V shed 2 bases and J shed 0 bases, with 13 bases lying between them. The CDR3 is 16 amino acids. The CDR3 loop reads CASSEPRGGANYGYTF. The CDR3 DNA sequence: TGTGCCAGCAGTGAACCTCGGGGGGGGGCTAACTATGGCTACACCTTC.

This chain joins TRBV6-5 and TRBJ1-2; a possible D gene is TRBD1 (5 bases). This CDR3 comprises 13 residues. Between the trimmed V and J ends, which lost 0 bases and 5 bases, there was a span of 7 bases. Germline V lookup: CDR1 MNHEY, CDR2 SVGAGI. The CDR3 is CASSYSAGYGYTF. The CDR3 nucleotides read TGTGCCAGCAGTTACTCAGCAGGGTATGGCTACACCTTC.

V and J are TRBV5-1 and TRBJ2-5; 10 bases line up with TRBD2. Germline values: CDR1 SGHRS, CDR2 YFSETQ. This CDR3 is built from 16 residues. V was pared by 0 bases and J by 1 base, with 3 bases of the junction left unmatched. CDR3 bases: TGCGCCAGCAGCTTGGGACTAGCGGGCCTCCAAGAGACCCAGTACTTC. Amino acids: CASSLGLAGLQETQYF.

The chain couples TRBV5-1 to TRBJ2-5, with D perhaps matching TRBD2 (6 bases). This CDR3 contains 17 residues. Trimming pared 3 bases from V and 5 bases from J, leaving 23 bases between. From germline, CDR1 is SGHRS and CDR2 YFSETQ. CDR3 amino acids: CASSSLGGATQGETQYF. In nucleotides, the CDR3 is TGCGCCAGCAGCTCTCTTGGCGGGGCTACTCAAGGGGAGACCCAGTACTTC. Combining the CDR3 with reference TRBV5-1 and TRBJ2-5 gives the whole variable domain KAGVTQTPRYLIKTRGQQVTLSCSPISGHRSVSWYQQTPGQGLQFLFEYFSETQRNKGNFPGRFSGRQFSNSRSEMNVSTLELGDSALYLCASSSLGGATQGETQYFGPGTRLLVL.

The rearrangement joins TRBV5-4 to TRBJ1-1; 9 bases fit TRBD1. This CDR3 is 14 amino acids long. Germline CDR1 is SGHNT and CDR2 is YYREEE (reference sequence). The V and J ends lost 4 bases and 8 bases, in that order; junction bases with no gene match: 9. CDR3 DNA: TGTGCCAGCAGCCCCGGACAGGGGCCGGCGGAAGCTTTCTTT. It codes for CASSPGQGPAEAFF. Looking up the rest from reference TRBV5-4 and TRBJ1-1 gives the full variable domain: ETGVTQSPTHLIKTRGQQVTLRCSSQSGHNTVSWYQQALGQGPQFIFQYYREEENGRGNFPPRFSGLQFPNYSSELNVNALELDDSALYLCASSPGQGPAEAFFGQGTRLTVV.

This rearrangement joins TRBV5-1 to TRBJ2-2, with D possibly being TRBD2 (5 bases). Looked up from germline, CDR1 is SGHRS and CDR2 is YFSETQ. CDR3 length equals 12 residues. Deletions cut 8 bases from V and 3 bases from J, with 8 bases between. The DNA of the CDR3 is TGCGCCAGTCTCGGGGACACCGGGGAGCTGTTTTTT. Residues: CASLGDTGELFF.

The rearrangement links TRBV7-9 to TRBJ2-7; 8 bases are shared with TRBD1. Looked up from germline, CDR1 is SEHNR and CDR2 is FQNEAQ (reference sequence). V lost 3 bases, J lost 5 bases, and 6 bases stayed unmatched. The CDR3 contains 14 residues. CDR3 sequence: CASSFRGRGHEQYF. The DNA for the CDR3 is TGTGCCAGCAGCTTCAGGGGGCGCGGCCACGAGCAGTACTTC. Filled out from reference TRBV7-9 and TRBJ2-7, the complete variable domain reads DTGVSQNPRHKITKRGQNVTFRCDPISEHNRLYWYRQTLGQGPEFLTYFQNEAQLEKSRLLSDRFSAERPKGSFSTLEIQRTEQGDSAMYLCASSFRGRGHEQYFGPGTRLTVT.

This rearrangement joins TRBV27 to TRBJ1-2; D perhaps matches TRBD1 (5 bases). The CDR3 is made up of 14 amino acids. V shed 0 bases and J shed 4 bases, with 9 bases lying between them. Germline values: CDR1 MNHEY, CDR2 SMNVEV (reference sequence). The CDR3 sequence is CASSLSEGTYGYTF. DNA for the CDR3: TGTGCCAGCAGTTTATCGGAGGGGACCTATGGCTACACCTTC.